This TCR beta chain is drawn from a study of T cell changes during pregnancy in multiple sclerosis. The method was immunoSEQ multiplex PCR; TCRdb's version includes in-frame clones alone and lacks a portion of them. The sample shows about 83,000 clones, nearly 95% of them seen only once. The material sequenced was peripheral blood, taken in the second trimester of pregnancy. The sequence was collected from a female donor with multiple sclerosis, enrolled in a pregnancy study.

The CDR3, as DNA: TGTGCCAGCAGTGGGGACAGGGAGTATGGCTACACCTTC. Encoded protein: CASSGDREYGYTF. The chain recombines TRBV2 with TRBJ1-2; 9 nucleotides match TRBD1. Looked up from germline, CDR1 is SNHLY and CDR2 is FYNNEI. The CDR3 totals 13 residues. The V gene end was trimmed by 4 bases and the J gene end by 5 bases; junction bases not matched to a gene: 2.